These T cell receptor beta chains were read from a single sample in a study of CD8 T cells in Susac syndrome. TCRdb analysed the immunoSEQ multiplex PCR reads with MiXCR anew, one entry per CDR3 protein. The sample lists about 210,000 distinct CDR3 sequences, about 95% occurring once. Input material: CD4+ T cells from PBMCs. The receptors come from a human donor with multiple sclerosis. The CDR3 runs from the conserved cysteine through the conserved F or W. The D gene is left open where the match is weak. Expanded clones are given a class, and other clones once, few, many or no size at all.

D gene,J gene,clone size,V gene,CDR3 protein,CDR3 DNA
-,TRBJ2-1,-,TRBV24-1,CATGIGTSSGDEQFF,TGTGCCACCGGGATTGGGACTTCCTCGGGGGATGAGCAGTTCTTC
-,TRBJ2-7,once,TRBV7-9,CASERDKTYEQYF,TGTGCCAGCGAGCGGGACAAAACCTACGAGCAGTACTTC
TRBD2,TRBJ2-3,-,TRBV7-2,CASSLAIRLAGDTQYF,TGTGCCAGCAGCTTAGCGATACGACTAGCAGGAGATACGCAGTATTTT
-,TRBJ2-7,-,TRBV29-1,CSVEVGSNEQYF,TGCAGCGTTGAAGTGGGCAGCAACGAGCAGTACTTC
TRBD1,TRBJ2-7,-,TRBV11-1,CASSQRTGSYEQYF,TGTGCCAGCAGTCAAAGGACAGGCTCCTACGAGCAGTACTTC
-,TRBJ2-3,-,TRBV18,CASSPLDSPGTDTQYF,TGTGCCAGCTCACCACTCGACAGTCCGGGCACAGATACGCAGTATTTT
-,TRBJ2-4,-,TRBV11-2,CASSSGDSKNIQYF,TGTGCCAGCAGCTCAGGGGACTCCAAAAACATTCAGTACTTC
TRBD2,TRBJ2-7,few,TRBV18,CASSPGTSGYEQYF,TGTGCCAGCTCACCGGGGACTAGCGGCTACGAGCAGTACTTC
-,TRBJ1-5,-,TRBV12-3/TRBV12-4,CASSLSSDPNQPQHF,TGTGCCAGCAGTTTATCCTCGGACCCCAATCAGCCCCAGCATTTT
-,TRBJ2-3,-,TRBV29-1,CSVDLTDTQYF,TGCAGCGTAGACCTCACAGATACGCAGTATTTT